A single T cell receptor (beta chain) is shown here with its context. The sample holds many counts of this clonotype. Its antigen remains undetermined. No clone much larger than this one lies a single base away; base qualities are absent. The sample comes from a study of human T cells and chemical hapten exposure (dated by TCRdb to about 2021). Background on the whole study: Libraries were pooled for sequencing, and per-sample TCR yields varied mainly because of small differences in library volumes within the pool. In alopecia patients, the study followed how the peripheral blood TCR repertoire changed in vivo over primary and secondary sensitization to diphenylcyclopropenone (DPC), a hapten. For every blood RNA sample, sequencing covered both the TCR alpha and TCR beta chains.

Unfractionated whole blood was collected in Tempus Blood RNA tubes, and total RNA was extracted from that blood. Four or five healthy volunteers acted as controls for TCR sequencing and had blood drawn at day 0, 2 weeks and 6 weeks. The protocol used for the library was 5' RACE. The sequencing machine was an Illumina MiSeq. Library preparation attached unique molecular identifiers to individual cDNA molecules for quantitative, reproducible TCR counting. The study's processing was this. The median number of TCRs per sample was 95,638, ranging from about 23,224 to 690,600. V, J and CDR3 annotation of the TCR reads was carried out using the Decombinator software suite. For the PS versus PT1 abundance plots, all samples were subsampled to the same number of TCRs (28,000). TCRs were defined as expanded if absent before sensitization and observed at least eight times at the 2-week time point. TCRdb reran the public reads through fastp at Q25 and MiXCR, keeping productive beta chains. Records with the same CDR3 protein are collapsed into one entry carrying the most frequent genes and DNA. TCRdb, rather than the study authors, made the V and J calls. The sample contains tens of thousands of distinct CDR3 sequences, approximately 7.7% of them found a single time. The ten largest clones capture around 2% of the sample.

The full study reports these points: No change with DPC sensitization was found in the number of TCRs above 1 in 1000 frequency, and no evidence of global repertoire structure alterations was found. Repeated subsampling changed both the strength of the expansion versus patch-test correlation and the threshold at which the correlation became significant.

The germline V gene (reference sequence) specifies MNHNY as CDR1 and SVGAGI as CDR2. Including cysteine and phenylalanine, the CDR3 has 16 amino acids. Left in the record is the CDR3 DNA by itself, 48 bases read in frame from the first base. The V end gives up 6 bases and the J end 4 bases, leaving 9 bases in the junction not matched to a gene. This TCR was recovered from a male donor in good health. The sequence is built from TRBV6-6 and TRBJ2-1, and 10 junction bases match TRBD2. The DNA is as follows: TGTGCCAGCAGCCCCCCCGCAGCGGGAGGGTACAATGAGCAGTTCTTC. Its coded protein is CASSPPAAGGYNEQFF.